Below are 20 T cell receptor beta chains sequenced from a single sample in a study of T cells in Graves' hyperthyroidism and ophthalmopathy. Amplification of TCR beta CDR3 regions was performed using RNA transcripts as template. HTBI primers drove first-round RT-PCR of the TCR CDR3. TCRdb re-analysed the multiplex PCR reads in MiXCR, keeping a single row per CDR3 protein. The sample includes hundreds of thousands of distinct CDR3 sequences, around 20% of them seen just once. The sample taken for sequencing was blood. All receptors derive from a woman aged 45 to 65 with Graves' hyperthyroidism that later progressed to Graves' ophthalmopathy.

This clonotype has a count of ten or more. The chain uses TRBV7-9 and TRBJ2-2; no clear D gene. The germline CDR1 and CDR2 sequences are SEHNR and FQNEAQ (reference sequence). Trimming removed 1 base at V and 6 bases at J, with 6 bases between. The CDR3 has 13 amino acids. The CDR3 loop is CASSLGDAGELFF. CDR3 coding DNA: TGTGCCAGCAGCTTAGGTGACGCCGGGGAGCTGTTTTTT.

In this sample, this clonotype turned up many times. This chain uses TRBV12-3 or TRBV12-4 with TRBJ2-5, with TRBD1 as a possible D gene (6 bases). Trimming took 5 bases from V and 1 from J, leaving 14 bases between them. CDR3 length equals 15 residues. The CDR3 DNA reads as TGTGCCAGCAGTAACCCGGGACAAAGCCAAGAGACCCAGTACTTC. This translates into CASSNPGQSQETQYF.

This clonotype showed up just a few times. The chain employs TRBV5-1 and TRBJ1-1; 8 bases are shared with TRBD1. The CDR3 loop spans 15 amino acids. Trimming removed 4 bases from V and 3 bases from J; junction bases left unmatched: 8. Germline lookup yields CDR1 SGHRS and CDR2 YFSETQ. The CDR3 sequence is CASSELRTGYTEAFF. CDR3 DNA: TGCGCCAGCAGCGAACTAAGGACAGGGTACACTGAAGCTTTCTTT. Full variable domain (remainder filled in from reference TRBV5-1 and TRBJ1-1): KAGVTQTPRYLIKTRGQQVTLSCSPISGHRSVSWYQQTPGQGLQFLFEYFSETQRNKGNFPGRFSGRQFSNSRSEMNVSTLELGDSALYLCASSELRTGYTEAFFGQGTRLTVV.

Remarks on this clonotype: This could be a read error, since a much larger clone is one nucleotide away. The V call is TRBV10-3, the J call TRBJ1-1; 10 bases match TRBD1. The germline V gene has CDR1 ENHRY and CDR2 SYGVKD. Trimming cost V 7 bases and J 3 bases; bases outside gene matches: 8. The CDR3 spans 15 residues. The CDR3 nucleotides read TGTGCCATCAAGAGGACAGGGGGTGACCACACTGAAGCTTTCTTT. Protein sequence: CAIKRTGGDHTEAFF.

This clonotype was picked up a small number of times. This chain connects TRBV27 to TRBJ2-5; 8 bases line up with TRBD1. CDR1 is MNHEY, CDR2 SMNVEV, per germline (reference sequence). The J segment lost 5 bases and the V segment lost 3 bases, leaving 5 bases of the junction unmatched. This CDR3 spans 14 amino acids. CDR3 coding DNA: TGTGCCAGCAGTTTCCACAGGGGGAGTGAGACCCAGTACTTC. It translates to CASSFHRGSETQYF.

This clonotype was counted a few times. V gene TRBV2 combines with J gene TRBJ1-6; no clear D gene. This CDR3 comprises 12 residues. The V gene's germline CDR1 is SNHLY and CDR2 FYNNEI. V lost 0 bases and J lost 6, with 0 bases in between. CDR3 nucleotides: TGTGCCAGCAGTGAAGCTAATTCACCCCTCCACTTT. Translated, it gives CASSEANSPLHF.

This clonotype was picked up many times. Here the CDR3 DNA reads TGTGCCAGCAGCTTGGGGACAGGAGAGAATGAAAAACTGTTTTTT. This encodes CASSLGTGENEKLFF. V gene TRBV5-8 combines with J gene TRBJ1-4, with 7 positions matching TRBD1. CDR1 and CDR2 (germline): SGHTS, YDEGEE. Germline trimming cut 0 bases from V and 5 bases from J; bases unmatched to any gene: 4. There are 15 residues in the CDR3. Combining the CDR3 with reference TRBV5-8 and TRBJ1-4 gives the whole variable domain EAGVTQSPTHLIKTRGQQATLRCSPISGHTSVYWYQQALGLGLQFLLWYDEGEERNRGNFPPRFSGRQFPNYSSELNVNALELEDSALYLCASSLGTGENEKLFFGSGTQLSVL.

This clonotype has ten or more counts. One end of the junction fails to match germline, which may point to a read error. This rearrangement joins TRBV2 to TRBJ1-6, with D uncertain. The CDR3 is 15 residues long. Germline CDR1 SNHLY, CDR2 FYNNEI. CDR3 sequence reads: CASTEKSSYNSPLHF. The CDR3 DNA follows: TGTGCCAGCACTGAAAAGAGCTCCTATAATTCACCCCTCCACTTT.

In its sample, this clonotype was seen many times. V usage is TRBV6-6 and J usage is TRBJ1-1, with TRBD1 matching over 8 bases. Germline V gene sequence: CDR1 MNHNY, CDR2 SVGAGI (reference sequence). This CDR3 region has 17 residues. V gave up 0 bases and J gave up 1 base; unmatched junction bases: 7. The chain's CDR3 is CASSYSGPDRGNTEAFF. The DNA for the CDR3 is TGTGCCAGCAGTTACTCGGGGCCCGACAGGGGGAACACTGAAGCTTTCTTT.

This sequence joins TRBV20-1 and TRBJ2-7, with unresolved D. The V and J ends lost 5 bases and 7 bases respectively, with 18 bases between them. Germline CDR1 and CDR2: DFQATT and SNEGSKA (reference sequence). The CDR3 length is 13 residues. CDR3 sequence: CSAGEEAELEQYF. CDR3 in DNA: TGCAGTGCTGGGGAAGAGGCTGAGCTAGAGCAGTACTTC.

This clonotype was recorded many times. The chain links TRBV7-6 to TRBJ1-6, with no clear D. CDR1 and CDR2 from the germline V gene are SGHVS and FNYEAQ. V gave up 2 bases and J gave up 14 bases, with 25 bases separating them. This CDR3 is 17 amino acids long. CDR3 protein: CASSLTLAGQLVATLHF. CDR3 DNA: TGTGCCAGCAGCTTAACGCTCGCCGGGCAGTTAGTGGCTACCCTCCACTTT.

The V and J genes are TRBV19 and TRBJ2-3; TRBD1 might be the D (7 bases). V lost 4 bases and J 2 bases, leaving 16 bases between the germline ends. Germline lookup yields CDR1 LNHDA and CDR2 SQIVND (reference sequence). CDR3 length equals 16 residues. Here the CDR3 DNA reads TGTGCCAGTAGTACCTTCGGGGGACAGTACACAGATACGCAGTATTTT. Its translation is CASSTFGGQYTDTQYF.

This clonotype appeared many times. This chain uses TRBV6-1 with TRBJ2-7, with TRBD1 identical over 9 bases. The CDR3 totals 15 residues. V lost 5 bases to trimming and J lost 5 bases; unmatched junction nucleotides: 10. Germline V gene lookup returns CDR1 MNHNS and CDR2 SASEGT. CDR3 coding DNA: TGTGCCAGCAGTAGACGACAGGGGGGATCCGACGAGCAGTACTTC. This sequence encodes CASSRRQGGSDEQYF.

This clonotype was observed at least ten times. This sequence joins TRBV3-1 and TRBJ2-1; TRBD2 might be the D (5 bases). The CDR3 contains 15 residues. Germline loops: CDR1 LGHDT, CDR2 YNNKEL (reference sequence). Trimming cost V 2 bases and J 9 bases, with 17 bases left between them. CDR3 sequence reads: CASSQKISSRAEQFF. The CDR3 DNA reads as TGTGCCAGCAGCCAAAAGATATCTAGCCGGGCTGAGCAGTTCTTC.

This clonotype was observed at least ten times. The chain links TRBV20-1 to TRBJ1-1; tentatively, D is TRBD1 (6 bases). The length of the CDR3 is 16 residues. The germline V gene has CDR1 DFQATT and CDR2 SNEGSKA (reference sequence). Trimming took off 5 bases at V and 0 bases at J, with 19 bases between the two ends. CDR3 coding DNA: TGCAGTGCTTCGCAGGAAGGGGGAGGCCTGAACACTGAAGCTTTCTTT. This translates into CSASQEGGGLNTEAFF.

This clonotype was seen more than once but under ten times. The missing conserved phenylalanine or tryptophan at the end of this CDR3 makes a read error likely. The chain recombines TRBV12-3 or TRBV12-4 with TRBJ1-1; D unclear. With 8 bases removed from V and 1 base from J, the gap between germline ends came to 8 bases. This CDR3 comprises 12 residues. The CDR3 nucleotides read TGTGCCAGCGGGTCTTCGAACACTGAAGCTTTCCTT. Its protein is CASGSSNTEAFL.

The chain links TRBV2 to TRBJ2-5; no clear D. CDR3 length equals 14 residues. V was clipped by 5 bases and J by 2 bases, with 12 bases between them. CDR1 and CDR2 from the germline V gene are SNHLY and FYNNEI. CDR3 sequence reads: CASSSVVRQETQYF. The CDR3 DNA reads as TGTGCCAGCAGTTCAGTGGTGCGGCAAGAGACCCAGTACTTC.

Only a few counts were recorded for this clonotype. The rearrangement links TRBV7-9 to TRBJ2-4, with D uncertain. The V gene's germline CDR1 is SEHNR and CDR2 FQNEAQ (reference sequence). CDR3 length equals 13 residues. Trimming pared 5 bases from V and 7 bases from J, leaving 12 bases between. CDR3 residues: CASSRDTANIQYF. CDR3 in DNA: TGTGCCAGCAGCAGAGACACCGCCAACATTCAGTACTTC.

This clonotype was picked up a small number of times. The CDR3 here is CASSQIRWQGEAFF. In nucleotides, the CDR3 is TGTGCCAGCAGCCAAATCCGCTGGCAGGGTGAAGCTTTCTTT. The V gene is TRBV3-1, the J gene TRBJ1-1; tentatively, D is TRBD1 (5 bases). The V gene's germline CDR1 is LGHDT and CDR2 YNNKEL (reference sequence). The length of the CDR3 is 14 residues. V was clipped by 2 bases and J by 7 bases, with 14 bases between them.

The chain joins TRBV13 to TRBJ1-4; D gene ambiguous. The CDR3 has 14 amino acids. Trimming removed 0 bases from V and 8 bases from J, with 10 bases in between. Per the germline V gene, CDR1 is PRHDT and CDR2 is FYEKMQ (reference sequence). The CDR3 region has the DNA TGTGCCAGCAGCTTAGGTAACCCAGGCGAAAAACTGTTTTTT. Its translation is CASSLGNPGEKLFF.